The sequence of this TCR beta chain was determined in a study of cytomegalovirus exposure and HLA in healthy donors. Germline values: CDR1 SGDLS, CDR2 YYNGEE. This CDR3 contains 14 residues. Trimming shortened V by 3 bases and J by 1 base, and 10 bases separated the two germline ends. PCR amplification relied on 60 Vbeta primers (plus 13 Jbeta primers). Measured with immunoSEQ multiplex PCR; TCRdb has only the in-frame clones, and not every one. The sample lists roughly 80,000 clones, roughly two thirds occurring once. This receptor was obtained from a woman aged 45-65 years in good health and CMV-seropositive. Sequencing was done on a sample of PBMCs. This chain uses TRBV9 with TRBJ1-2, with D uncertain. The CDR3 here is CASSAPWLNYGYTF. The DNA for the CDR3 is TGTGCCAGCAGCGCCCCATGGCTTAACTATGGCTACACCTTC.